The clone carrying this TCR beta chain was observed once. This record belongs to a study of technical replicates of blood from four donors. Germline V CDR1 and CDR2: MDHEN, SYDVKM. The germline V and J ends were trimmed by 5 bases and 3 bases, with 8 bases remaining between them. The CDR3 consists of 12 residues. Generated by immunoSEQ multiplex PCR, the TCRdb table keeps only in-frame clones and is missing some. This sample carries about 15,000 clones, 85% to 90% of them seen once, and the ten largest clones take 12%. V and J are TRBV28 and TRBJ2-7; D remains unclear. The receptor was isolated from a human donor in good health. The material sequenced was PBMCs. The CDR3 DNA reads TGTGCCAGCAGTGTCCAGTTCTACGAGCAGTACTTC. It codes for CASSVQFYEQYF.